Given below is one T cell receptor beta chain in context. Its antigen is unknown. The isolated RNA, all of it, was reverse transcribed, so expressed TCRB transcripts were what got sequenced. The assay was immunoSEQ multiplex PCR, and TCRdb's table has in-frame clones only and misses some. Here the sample spans about 650,000 clones, roughly an eighth being singletons. The sample is drawn from a study of beta chain features in type 1 diabetes. Germline assignment: CDR1 SGHTA and CDR2 FQGTGA. The CDR3 runs 15 residues. Study observations and caveats: Type 1 diabetes patients had TCRB CDR3s that were shorter (moderately but significantly so) in all four CD4+ subsets.

Input material: naive CD4+ T cells from blood. V and J are TRBV7-3 and TRBJ2-5; TRBD1 aligns across 7 bases. The J call may be in error: the DNA end matches TRBJ2-7 better. This clonotype was obtained from a man in his thirties or forties with type 1 diabetes. The CDR3 loop reads CASSLRAGTEYEQYF. The DNA of the CDR3 is TGTGCCAGCAGCTTAAGGGCCGGGACAGAGTACGAGCAGTACTTC.